The 21 T cell receptor beta chains below all came from one sample that was sequenced in a study of breast tumors, draining lymph nodes, adjacent tissues. Via MiXCR, TCRdb re-called the multiplex PCR reads, giving one row per CDR3 protein. This sample has over 200,000 distinct CDR3 sequences, with approximately 30% found just once. The lymph nodes were axillary draining lymph nodes from breast cancer patients. Sequencing was performed on axillary lymph node tissue. These receptors all stem from a female donor with breast cancer. Some clones in this sample may be carry-over from other donors' samples.

This clonotype occurred a few times. The conserved final phenylalanine or tryptophan is absent from the CDR3, which likely points to a read error. No DNA is shown, since the ends of the CDR3 on it are uncertain; the CDR3 is the one TCRdb lists. The J gene is TRBJ2-5, the V gene TRBV20-1; TRBD2 is taken as the D call from the table, unchecked against the DNA. Germline values: CDR1 DFQATT, CDR2 SNEGSKA (reference sequence). The CDR3 is 8 residues long, ends included. CDR3 in amino acids: CSASGLAG.

V and J are TRBV7-2 and TRBJ2-5, with D tentatively TRBD2 (12 bases). The V gene lost 4 bases and the J gene lost 4 bases, with 25 bases spanning the gap. The CDR3 totals 18 residues. CDR1 is SGHTA and CDR2 is FQGNSA in the germline V gene. The CDR3 loop reads CASSSGLAGQGGIETQYF. CDR3 bases: TGTGCCAGCAGCTCCGGACTAGCGGGACAGGGGGGGATAGAGACCCAGTACTTC.

The chain recombines TRBV3-1 with TRBJ2-1; perhaps TRBD1 as D (6 bases). This CDR3 has 17 amino acids. V lost 1 base and J lost 0, with 13 bases in between. Germline CDR1 and CDR2: LGHDT and YNNKEL (reference sequence). CDR3 bases: TGTGCCAGCAGCCAAGGAATGGACAGCGGCTCCTACAATGAGCAGTTCTTC. It encodes CASSQGMDSGSYNEQFF.

Regarding this clonotype: Relative to the germline gene, one junction end is altered; a read error may explain this. This chain uses TRBV9 with TRBJ1-4; TRBD1 is a possible D gene (5 bases). Germline loops: CDR1 SGDLS, CDR2 YYNGEE. This CDR3 has 16 amino acids. The CDR3 is CASSVKVYEQGETLFF. The CDR3 DNA follows: TGTGCCAGCAGCGTAAAGGTGTACGAGCAGGGTGAAACACTGTTTTTT.

The chain couples TRBV27 to TRBJ2-2; 7 bases map to TRBD2. This CDR3 comprises 14 residues. V trimming: 4 bases; J trimming: 8 bases; junction bases outside the gene matches: 7. CDR1 is MNHEY, CDR2 SMNVEV, per germline (reference sequence). In DNA form, the CDR3 reads TGTGCCAGCAGTTCCGGGGGGAGAGGGGGGGAGCTGTTTTTT. This gives the protein CASSSGGRGGELFF.

A single count supports this clonotype. This clone may be a read error of a much larger clone one base away. The CDR3 sequence is CASSPRWRREETQHF. The CDR3 DNA reads as TGTGCCAGCAGCCCCAGGTGGCGGCGAGAAGAGACCCAGCACTTC. The chain links TRBV6-1 to TRBJ2-5; no firm D call. This CDR3 is 15 amino acids long. CDR1 is MNHNS, CDR2 SASEGT, per germline.

The V gene is TRBV20-1, the J gene TRBJ2-1, with 13 bases matching TRBD2. V was pared by 3 bases and J by 4 bases, with 3 bases of the junction left unmatched. Germline values: CDR1 DFQATT, CDR2 SNEGSKA (reference sequence). The CDR3 covers 15 residues. In nucleotides, the CDR3 is TGCAGTGCTAGGGGACTAGCGGGGACTTACAATGAGCAGTTCTTC. It specifies CSARGLAGTYNEQFF.

This clonotype was counted ten times or more. This chain joins TRBV3-1 and TRBJ2-7; 7 nucleotides line up with TRBD2. There are 17 residues in the CDR3. Germline CDR1 and CDR2: LGHDT and YNNKEL (reference sequence). After removal of 0 bases from V and 3 bases from J, the junction contained 11 bases not matched to a gene. The CDR3 spells CASSQDVPSGTFYEQYF. The CDR3 bases are TGTGCCAGCAGCCAAGATGTGCCGAGCGGGACCTTCTACGAGCAGTACTTC.

Remarks on this clonotype: This may stem from a read error, because a much larger clone lies one nucleotide away. The genes are TRBV5-6 and TRBJ2-7, with D perhaps matching TRBD1 or TRBD2 (6 bases each). Germline V gene sequence: CDR1 SGHDT, CDR2 YYEEEE. The CDR3 sequence is 15 residues long. V lost 0 bases and J lost 9, with 19 bases in between. The CDR3 DNA sequence: TGTGCCAGCAGCTTGGGCAGGGGACTCTCCCTGGGGCAGTACTTC. It is translated as CASSLGRGLSLGQYF.

This clonotype was seen many times. The chain recombines TRBV10-3 with TRBJ2-3, with 10 bases lining up with TRBD1. V trimming: 4 bases; J trimming: 3 bases; junction bases outside the gene matches: 4. Germline CDR1 reads ENHRY; CDR2 reads SYGVKD. The CDR3 consists of 15 residues. CDR3 sequence (DNA): TGTGCCATCAGTGGGGACAGGGGAAGGACAGATACGCAGTATTTT. This translates into CAISGDRGRTDTQYF.

Concerning this clonotype: The germline gene is not matched at one end of the junction; a read error may be the cause. The chain recombines TRBV6-6 with TRBJ2-5; D is possibly TRBD1 (5 bases). Germline values: CDR1 MNHNY, CDR2 SVGAGI (reference sequence). The CDR3 contains 16 residues. The CDR3: CASSHSTQAFRETRYF. CDR3 coding DNA: TGTGCCAGCAGTCACTCGACACAGGCCTTCCGAGAGACCCGGTACTTC.

This clonotype was seen at least ten times. The rearrangement links TRBV2 to TRBJ2-5, with TRBD1 matching 8 bases. The CDR3 contains 13 residues. J was trimmed by 4 bases and V by 8 bases; bases with no gene match: 6. Germline values: CDR1 SNHLY, CDR2 FYNNEI. The chain's CDR3 is CASRDRRGETQYF. The DNA for the CDR3 is TGTGCCAGCCGGGACAGGCGTGGAGAGACCCAGTACTTC.

This clonotype has at least ten counts. The V call is TRBV2, the J call TRBJ2-5; 10 nucleotides agree with TRBD1. V dropped 4 bases and J dropped 7; count of bases not matched to a gene: 6. This CDR3 comprises 14 residues. Per germline, CDR1 SNHLY and CDR2 FYNNEI. The CDR3 sequence is CASSVDRGRGTQYF. The CDR3, as DNA: TGTGCCAGCAGTGTAGACAGGGGGCGGGGGACCCAGTACTTC.

This clonotype was seen many times. V gene TRBV6-1 combines with J gene TRBJ1-6; TRBD1 is a possible D gene (5 bases). Trimming removed 8 bases from V and 9 bases from J, with 20 bases in between. Germline values: CDR1 MNHNS, CDR2 SASEGT. CDR3 length: 15 residues. The CDR3 loop is CASGVGTLAGSPLHF. Here the CDR3 DNA reads TGTGCCAGCGGGGTGGGGACTCTGGCTGGTTCACCCCTCCACTTT.

By sample share, this clonotype is medium-sized. The chain links TRBV2 to TRBJ2-7, with 10 bases identical to TRBD2. The CDR3 length is 16 residues. CDR1 and CDR2 (germline): SNHLY, FYNNEI. V dropped 7 bases and J dropped 2; count of bases not matched to a gene: 11. Here the CDR3 reads CASTVSSGSSPYEQYF. The CDR3 nucleotides read TGTGCCAGCACTGTCTCTAGCGGGAGTTCTCCCTACGAGCAGTACTTC.

The CDR3: CASSTAGAFNIQYF. Here the CDR3 DNA reads TGTGCCAGCAGTACAGCGGGAGCTTTTAACATTCAGTACTTC. The chain links TRBV6-2 or TRBV6-3 to TRBJ2-4; 8 bases agree with TRBD2. CDR1 MNHEY and CDR2 SVGEGT come from the germline V gene. This CDR3 has 14 amino acids. J was trimmed by 7 bases and V by 5 bases; bases with no gene match: 7.

This clonotype was counted ten times or more. This chain uses TRBV20-1 with TRBJ2-7; D is unclear. Trimming stripped 1 base from V and 5 bases from J, with 9 bases between. CDR3 size: 12 residues. From germline, CDR1 is DFQATT and CDR2 SNEGSKA (reference sequence). CDR3 sequence reads: CSARVGINEQYF. Written as DNA, the CDR3 is TGCAGTGCTAGAGTAGGGATAAACGAGCAGTACTTC.

This clonotype came up many times. The chain combines TRBV29-1 with TRBJ2-3; 8 bases are shared with TRBD2. J was trimmed by 6 bases and V by 3 bases; bases with no gene match: 2. The germline V gene encodes CDR1 SQVTM and CDR2 ANQGSEA. This CDR3 spans 12 amino acids. The CDR3 sequence is CSVERGADTQYF. The CDR3 DNA is TGCAGCGTTGAGCGGGGGGCCGATACGCAGTATTTT.

This clonotype was recorded at least ten times. The chain is built from TRBV4-2 and TRBJ2-7; D perhaps matches TRBD2 (6 bases). Germline assignment: CDR1 LGHNA and CDR2 YNFKEQ. The CDR3 sequence is 15 residues long. Deletions cut 4 bases from V and 4 bases from J, with 17 bases between. CDR3 amino acids: CASSRESTSKYEQYF. CDR3 bases: TGTGCCAGCAGCCGAGAATCAACTAGCAAGTACGAGCAGTACTTC.

This clonotype was counted ten times or more. CDR3 residues: CASSQGWTGWDSNQPQHF. The CDR3 region has the DNA TGCGCCAGCAGCCAAGGGTGGACAGGGTGGGATAGCAATCAGCCCCAGCATTTT. The chain has TRBV4-1 and TRBJ1-5; 8 bases agree with TRBD1. CDR1 is MGHRA and CDR2 is YSYEKL in the germline V gene. V gave up 1 base and J gave up 0 bases; unmatched junction bases: 8. The CDR3 has 18 residues.

At least ten counts were recorded for this clonotype. The V gene is TRBV2, the J gene TRBJ2-1; D is undetermined. The V and J ends lost 9 bases and 6 bases respectively, with 18 bases between them. The CDR3 is 14 amino acids. From germline, CDR1 is SNHLY and CDR2 FYNNEI. CDR3 residues: CARESERMTNEQFF. The CDR3 coding sequence is TGTGCCAGGGAGAGCGAAAGGATGACCAATGAGCAGTTCTTC.